The 5 T cell receptor beta chains reported below all come from one sample, sequenced in a study of blood T cell repertoires in COVID-19. Profiled with immunoSEQ multiplex PCR; TCRdb holds only in-frame clones, not every one. The sample yields 300,000 to 450,000 clones, approximately 92% seen once. Material for sequencing was PBMCs or T cells enriched from blood (not recorded which). The receptors originated from a man aged 18-30 years who had recovered from COVID-19.

The CDR3 protein is CASSLGGLAGVMKQFF. The CDR3 nucleotides are TGTGCCAGCAGCTTAGGGGGACTAGCGGGAGTAATGAAGCAGTTCTTC. V gene TRBV7-2 combines with J gene TRBJ2-1, with 14 bases that match TRBD2. This CDR3 comprises 16 residues. Germline CDR1 reads SGHTA; CDR2 reads FQGNSA. The trim removed 1 base at V and 11 bases at J, leaving 7 bases unmatched.

V and J are TRBV11-2 and TRBJ1-2; no clear D. The CDR3 is made up of 14 amino acids. The V gene's germline CDR1 is SGHAT and CDR2 FQNNGV. V lost 0 bases and J 4 bases, leaving 9 bases between the germline ends. DNA of the CDR3: TGTGCCAGCAGCTTAGATCTGTACACCTATGGCTACACCTTC. Encoded protein: CASSLDLYTYGYTF. The entire variable domain, with the rest obtained from reference TRBV11-2 and TRBJ1-2, is as follows: EAGVAQSPRYKIIEKRQSVAFWCNPISGHATLYWYQQILGQGPKLLIQFQNNGVVDDSQLPKDRFSAERLKGVDSTLKIQPAKLEDSAVYLCASSLDLYTYGYTFGSGTRLTVV.

Here the CDR3 DNA reads TGCGCCAGCAGCTCGGGAACAGATACGCAGTATTTT. Encoded protein: CASSSGTDTQYF. The chain couples TRBV5-1 to TRBJ2-3; TRBD2 might be the D (5 bases). The CDR3 loop spans 12 amino acids. Trimming left V 3 bases short and J 3 bases short, with 5 bases between. The germline V gene encodes CDR1 SGHRS and CDR2 YFSETQ.

This chain connects TRBV5-4 to TRBJ1-1, with D maybe TRBD1 (5 bases). CDR1 and CDR2 (germline): SGHNT, YYREEE (reference sequence). The CDR3 extends over 14 amino acids. V lost 6 bases, J lost 1 base, and 13 bases lay in between. This chain's CDR3 is CASIRTGGNTEAFF. Here the CDR3 DNA reads TGTGCCAGCATCAGGACGGGGGGGAACACTGAAGCTTTCTTT.

The J gene is TRBJ2-1, the V gene TRBV19; weak D call: TRBD2 (6 bases). The germline CDR1 and CDR2 sequences are LNHDA and SQIVND (reference sequence). V lost 7 bases and J lost 0, with 16 bases in between. This CDR3 is 16 amino acids long. Here the CDR3 DNA reads TGTGCCAGTACCCTCGGGGGAGGAACCTCCTACAATGAGCAGTTCTTC. It yields the protein CASTLGGGTSYNEQFF.